These 28 T cell receptor beta chains originate from one sample sequenced in a study of monozygotic twins with inflammatory bowel disease. TCRdb re-called the 5' RACE reads and catalogs CDR3 proteins one per entry, DNA excluded. The sample table sets out some 440,000 distinct CDR3 sequences. Sequenced sample: blood. The receptors originated from a human donor with ulcerative colitis or Crohn's disease, or a healthy co-twin of an affected twin (not recorded which).

The chain carries TRBV13 and TRBJ2-5; TCRdb outputs TRBD1, but without DNA this stays unchecked. This CDR3 comprises 15 residues. The germline V gene encodes CDR1 PRHDT and CDR2 FYEKMQ (reference sequence). CDR3 loop: CASSSRRQGGETQYF.

The chain couples TRBV7-2 to TRBJ2-6. This CDR3 has 12 residues. In germline, CDR1 is SGHTA, CDR2 FQGNSA. The CDR3 sequence is CASWTGANVLTF. The full variable domain, rest sourced from reference TRBV7-2 and TRBJ2-6, is GAGVSQSPSNKVTEKGKDVELRCDPISGHTALYWYRQSLGQGLEFLIYFQGNSAPDKSGLPSDRFSAERTGGSVSTLTIQRTQQEDSAVYLCASWTGANVLTFGAGSRLTVL.

This chain joins TRBV13 and TRBJ2-3; no DNA is available, so the TRBD1 call from TCRdb remains unchecked. CDR1 and CDR2 from the germline V gene are PRHDT and FYEKMQ (reference sequence). The CDR3 sequence is 16 residues long. The CDR3 protein is CASSSGGNDLSDTQYF.

The chain recombines TRBV19 with TRBJ1-1; the D gene TCRdb calls, TRBD1, cannot be checked with no DNA. The CDR3 totals 14 residues. CDR1 LNHDA and CDR2 SQIVND come from the germline V gene (reference sequence). CDR3 in amino acids: CASSEQGSRTEAFF.

The rearrangement uses TRBV20-1 and TRBJ2-7; as DNA is missing, the TRBD2 call by TCRdb cannot be tested. The CDR3 covers 14 residues. Per the germline V gene, CDR1 is DFQATT and CDR2 is SNEGSKA (reference sequence). CDR3 region: CSAISGGGIYEQYF.

The rearrangement joins TRBV12-3 or TRBV12-4 to TRBJ2-3; without DNA, the TCRdb call of TRBD1 cannot be checked. The CDR3 loop spans 13 amino acids. The CDR3 loop is CASSLQASDTQYF.

The chain links TRBV20-1 to TRBJ2-7; TCRdb picks TRBD2, but there is no DNA to check that call. CDR3 size: 12 residues. Germline V gene sequence: CDR1 DFQATT, CDR2 SNEGSKA (reference sequence). The CDR3 sequence: CSARRELYEQYF.

This sequence joins TRBV7-9 and TRBJ2-5; TCRdb outputs TRBD1, but without DNA this stays unchecked. This CDR3 comprises 15 residues. Germline V CDR1 and CDR2: SEHNR, FQNEAQ (reference sequence). This CDR3 reads CASSSGTPGRETQYF.

The rearrangement joins TRBV6-1 to TRBJ1-5; TCRdb picks TRBD1, but there is no DNA to check that call. Germline V lookup: CDR1 MNHNS, CDR2 SASEGT. CDR3 length: 14 amino acids. The CDR3 sequence: CASSEPGRSQPQHF.

V and J are TRBV5-1 and TRBJ1-2; the TRBD1 assignment by TCRdb is unverifiable without DNA. CDR1 is SGHRS, CDR2 YFSETQ, per germline. The CDR3 length is 14 residues. CDR3 sequence: CASSLGQPGNGYTF.

V and J are TRBV5-6 and TRBJ2-7. This CDR3 region has 11 residues. Germline CDR1 SGHDT, CDR2 YYEEEE. The CDR3 is CASSTSYEQYF.

The chain links TRBV6-1 to TRBJ2-7; TCRdb's D call of TRBD1 is untestable without DNA. Per the germline V gene, CDR1 is MNHNS and CDR2 is SASEGT. The CDR3 runs to 14 residues. The CDR3 loop is CASLSRGRMNEQYF.

This chain links TRBV12-3 or TRBV12-4 with TRBJ2-3; there is no DNA to check the TCRdb D call of TRBD1. The CDR3 consists of 15 residues. This chain's CDR3 is CASSLEDRGLDTQYF.

V and J are TRBV7-9 and TRBJ1-6. Germline-derived CDR1 and CDR2 are SEHNR and FQNEAQ (reference sequence). The CDR3 extends over 14 amino acids. CDR3: CASSLSPENSPLHF.

The rearrangement joins TRBV20-1 to TRBJ2-7; TCRdb lists TRBD2, though no DNA is available to test this call. Germline V gives CDR1 DFQATT, CDR2 SNEGSKA (reference sequence). There are 15 residues in the CDR3. CDR3 in amino acids: CSATGLAGSSYEQYF.

The chain has TRBV5-1 and TRBJ1-4; absent DNA, TCRdb's TRBD1 call cannot be checked. The CDR3 length is 17 residues. Germline V CDR1 and CDR2: SGHRS, YFSETQ. CDR3 sequence: CASSLEGRFATNEKLFF.

The rearrangement joins TRBV19 to TRBJ2-2; as DNA is missing, the TRBD1 call by TCRdb cannot be tested. The CDR3 extends over 14 amino acids. Germline CDR1 is LNHDA and CDR2 is SQIVND (reference sequence). This CDR3 reads CASRQGAGTGELFF.

The chain employs TRBV9 and TRBJ2-1; TCRdb gives TRBD2 as the D gene, but with no DNA this cannot be confirmed. Germline-derived CDR1 and CDR2 are SGDLS and YYNGEE. CDR3 size: 15 residues. CDR3 region: CASSVGGGVSNEQFF.

The chain carries TRBV5-1 and TRBJ2-5; TCRdb reports TRBD2, a call that lacks DNA to check it against. Germline V lookup: CDR1 SGHRS, CDR2 YFSETQ. The CDR3 loop spans 15 amino acids. The CDR3 spells CASSPRGLWQETQYF.

This chain joins TRBV11-3 and TRBJ2-7; TCRdb calls TRBD2, which cannot be checked without DNA. The CDR3 length is 15 residues. Germline CDR1 and CDR2: SGHNT and YENEEA. CDR3 residues: CASSPPPPRDYEQYF.

The chain combines TRBV20-1 with TRBJ2-3; TCRdb gives TRBD1 as the D gene, but with no DNA this cannot be confirmed. The CDR3 spans 12 residues. The germline gives CDR1 DFQATT, CDR2 SNEGSKA (reference sequence). The CDR3 is CSLGPGTDTQYF.

The chain's CDR3 is CASSLLTSGRLEQYF. This rearrangement joins TRBV7-9 to TRBJ2-7; TCRdb's D gene call, TRBD2, goes unchecked for lack of DNA. Germline CDR1 reads SEHNR; CDR2 reads FQNEAQ (reference sequence). The CDR3 totals 15 residues.

The chain recombines TRBV6-5 with TRBJ2-2; TCRdb picks TRBD1, but there is no DNA to check that call. There are 15 residues in the CDR3. The germline gives CDR1 MNHEY, CDR2 SVGAGI. The CDR3 loop reads CASSRGQGGTGELFF.

This sequence joins TRBV3-1 and TRBJ2-3; checking the TCRdb D call of TRBD1 is not possible without DNA. Germline values: CDR1 LGHDT, CDR2 YNNKEL (reference sequence). The CDR3 is made up of 16 amino acids. The CDR3 loop reads CASSTLQGSATDTQYF.

The rearrangement joins TRBV3-1 to TRBJ1-1; TCRdb's D call of TRBD1 is untestable without DNA. The germline gives CDR1 LGHDT, CDR2 YNNKEL (reference sequence). This CDR3 has 14 amino acids. The CDR3 reads CASRVSQGNTEAFF.

CDR3 loop: CASSSQGADSPLHF. This rearrangement joins TRBV6-5 to TRBJ1-6; the D call from TCRdb, TRBD1, cannot be confirmed without DNA. The V gene's germline CDR1 is MNHEY and CDR2 SVGAGI. This CDR3 region has 14 residues.

The rearrangement joins TRBV7-2 to TRBJ2-2; the TCRdb call, TRBD2, lacks DNA for checking. Germline V lookup: CDR1 SGHTA, CDR2 FQGNSA. The CDR3 is 16 residues long. The chain's CDR3 is CASSSFAGGNTGELFF.

The J gene is TRBJ2-7, the V gene TRBV20-1. Germline CDR1 DFQATT, CDR2 SNEGSKA (reference sequence). The CDR3 has 12 amino acids. CDR3 amino acids: CSSSREYYEQYF.